This T cell receptor beta chain was identified during a study of T-cell reconstitution after alpha-beta-depleted transplantation in children. This clonotype was recorded once. Its antigen is undetermined. This sample's TCRbeta library carried unique molecular identifier barcodes. TCRdb re-analysed the PCR reads in MiXCR, keeping a single row per CDR3 protein. The table shows 450,000 to 550,000 distinct CDR3 sequences, with about 10% occurring only once. General study findings and limits: T-cell numbers and diversity one year post-transplant derived largely from freshly generated T cells.

Germline assignment: CDR1 SEHNR and CDR2 FQNEAQ (reference sequence). The CDR3 spans 16 residues. The trim removed 1 base at V and 4 bases at J, leaving 8 bases unmatched. Source: PBMCs, mostly from graft donor cells, taken 180 days after TCRalphabeta/CD19-depleted stem cell transplant. This receptor was identified in a female patient aged 2-9 years who had a stem cell transplant for aplastic anemia, so the T cells may come from the graft donor. The chain uses TRBV7-9 and TRBJ2-7; 9 bases are shared with TRBD2. As DNA, the CDR3 is TGTGCCAGCAGCTTAGGTACTAGCGGGCAACATTACGAGCAGTACTTC. It specifies CASSLGTSGQHYEQYF.